These 31 T cell receptor beta chains originate from one sample sequenced in a study of blood T cell repertoires in COVID-19 (dated by TCRdb to 2020 to 2022). Library prep was done by the immunoSEQ multiplex PCR assay. Imported from immuneACCESS, the table was reduced by TCRdb to in-frame sequences with V and J called. These copies leave out some clones; in studies compared against another copy, an unresolved V gene accounts for under half, and the cause of the remainder is not known. This sample has about 270,000 clones in its table, and roughly 93% of those were observed once. The ten largest clonotypes hold roughly 2.1% of the sample. The sample taken for sequencing was PBMCs or T cells enriched from blood (not recorded which). These TCRs come from a woman aged 40 to 49 with acute COVID-19.

This chain links TRBV5-1 with TRBJ1-4; weak D call: TRBD1 (6 bases). CDR1 and CDR2 (germline): SGHRS, YFSETQ. The CDR3 runs to 15 residues. V was shortened by 2 bases and J by 4 bases, with 12 bases between the two germline ends. CDR3 residues: CASSLLGQLNEKLFF. CDR3 DNA sequence: TGCGCCAGCAGCTTATTAGGACAGCTTAATGAAAAACTGTTTTTT. The full variable domain, with the rest looked up from reference TRBV5-1 and TRBJ1-4, is KAGVTQTPRYLIKTRGQQVTLSCSPISGHRSVSWYQQTPGQGLQFLFEYFSETQRNKGNFPGRFSGRQFSNSRSEMNVSTLELGDSALYLCASSLLGQLNEKLFFGSGTQLSVL.

This chain links TRBV18 with TRBJ1-2, with D unclear. Germline V gives CDR1 KGHSH, CDR2 LQKENI. This CDR3 has 14 residues. Trimming left V 3 bases short and J 10 bases short, with 18 bases between. For the CDR3, the DNA is TGTGCCAGCTCACCTGGCAGAAAGGAGGGCGACTACACCTTC. Translated: CASSPGRKEGDYTF.

CDR3 residues: CASSFVGTGGYTF. The CDR3 bases are TGTGCCAGCAGTTTCGTAGGGACTGGTGGCTACACCTTC. The chain links TRBV27 to TRBJ1-2, with a weak D call TRBD1 (5 bases). The CDR3 is 13 amino acids. V lost 3 bases to trimming and J lost 7 bases, with 12 bases between them. The germline V gene has CDR1 MNHEY and CDR2 SMNVEV (reference sequence).

V and J are TRBV4-2 and TRBJ2-5, with D unresolved. The CDR3 extends over 12 amino acids. Trimming removed 2 bases from V and 4 bases from J, with 5 bases in between. In germline, CDR1 is LGHNA, CDR2 YNFKEQ. CDR3 sequence reads: CASSQLGETQYF. In nucleotides, the CDR3 is TGTGCCAGCAGCCAACTAGGAGAGACCCAGTACTTC.

The chain is built from TRBV7-3 and TRBJ2-1, with TRBD2 as a possible D gene (5 bases). Trimming removed 5 bases at V and 2 bases at J, with 16 bases between. There are 16 residues in the CDR3. CDR1 SGHTA and CDR2 FQGTGA come from the germline V gene. The CDR3 region is CASSLQAGSAYNEQFF. The CDR3 DNA sequence: TGTGCCAGCAGCCTGCAGGCGGGTTCCGCCTACAATGAGCAGTTCTTC.

V usage is TRBV25-1 and J usage is TRBJ2-5, with 8 bases aligning to TRBD1. Trimming took 4 bases from V and 5 from J; bases not matched to a gene: 9. The CDR3 consists of 15 residues. From germline, CDR1 is MGHDK and CDR2 SYGVNS. For the CDR3, the DNA is TGTGCCAGCAGTGCGTCGACAGGGGTGGCGGAGACCCAGTACTTC. The encoded protein is CASSASTGVAETQYF.

In its sample, this clone was seen once. For the CDR3, the DNA is TGTGCCTGGGGGGACAGGGGCGACTATGGCTACACCTTC. Its translation is CAWGDRGDYGYTF. The V and J genes are TRBV30 and TRBJ1-2, with 10 bases matching TRBD1. Trimming removed 5 bases from V and 3 bases from J; junction bases left unmatched: 3. CDR3 size: 13 residues. The germline CDR1 and CDR2 sequences are GTSNPN and SVGIG (reference sequence).

J is TRBJ2-3 and V is TRBV18, with TRBD2 identical over 15 bases. Unmatched junction bases numbered 7, after V lost 0 bases and J lost 0 bases. The germline CDR1 and CDR2 sequences are KGHSH and LQKENI. This CDR3 contains 20 residues. CDR3 nucleotide sequence: TGTGCCAGCTCACCACCGGGACTAGCGGGAGGTTACACTAGCACAGATACGCAGTATTTT. This codes for CASSPPGLAGGYTSTDTQYF.

V gene TRBV10-1 combines with J gene TRBJ1-5; D is undetermined. Germline V CDR1 and CDR2: WNHNN, SYGVQD (reference sequence). The CDR3 is 14 amino acids. V was trimmed by 0 bases and J by 2 bases, leaving 5 bases between them. The CDR3 is CASSESGGNQPQHF. In DNA form, the CDR3 reads TGCGCCAGCAGTGAGTCGGGAGGCAATCAGCCCCAGCATTTT.

The count of this clone is one. The V call is TRBV6-4, the J call TRBJ1-2, with 9 bases that match TRBD1. The V gene end was trimmed by 5 bases and the J gene end by 4 bases; junction bases not matched to a gene: 11. Germline CDR1 and CDR2: MRHNA and SNTAGT. The CDR3 consists of 16 residues. CDR3 DNA sequence: TGTGCCAGCAGTCAACATCCACAGGGGGCAGGCTATGGCTACACCTTC. Protein: CASSQHPQGAGYGYTF.

The chain has TRBV30 and TRBJ1-1; D ambiguous. There are 12 residues in the CDR3. Germline lookup yields CDR1 GTSNPN and CDR2 SVGIG (reference sequence). Trimming pared 2 bases from V and 0 bases from J, leaving 4 bases between. The CDR3 nucleotides read TGTGCCTGGAGTATCATGAACACTGAAGCTTTCTTT. Translation gives CAWSIMNTEAFF.

As regards this clone: Other nucleotide sequences in the sample specify the same CDR3. The chain recombines TRBV2 with TRBJ1-1; D might be TRBD1 (6 bases). Germline-derived CDR1 and CDR2 are SNHLY and FYNNEI. V lost 7 bases and J lost 4, with 13 bases in between. The CDR3 is 13 amino acids. CDR3: CASNRRGGTEAFF. Here the CDR3 DNA reads TGTGCCAGCAACAGGAGGGGGGGCACTGAAGCTTTCTTT. Based on the CDR3 plus reference TRBV2 and TRBJ1-1, the full variable domain is EPEVTQTPSHQVTQMGQEVILRCVPISNHLYFYWYRQILGQKVEFLVSFYNNEISEKSEIFDDQFSVERPDGSNFTLKIRSTKLEDSAMYFCASNRRGGTEAFFGQGTRLTVV.

The chain couples TRBV19 to TRBJ1-4; 8 bases fit TRBD1. V trimming: 7 bases; J trimming: 5 bases; junction bases outside the gene matches: 12. Germline assignment: CDR1 LNHDA and CDR2 SQIVND (reference sequence). The CDR3 is 16 residues long. Here the CDR3 DNA reads TGTGCCAGTATCCCATCAGGACAGGGAATAAATGAAAAACTGTTTTTT. It encodes CASIPSGQGINEKLFF.

The chain joins TRBV7-9 to TRBJ2-7; 10 bases agree with TRBD2. Germline V gives CDR1 SEHNR, CDR2 FQNEAQ (reference sequence). The V and J ends lost 5 bases and 1 base, in that order; junction bases with no gene match: 2. The CDR3 sequence is 14 residues long. CDR3 residues: CASSRLAGSYEQYF. The CDR3 DNA is TGTGCCAGCAGCCGACTAGCGGGTTCCTACGAGCAGTACTTC.

The gene calls are TRBV6-5 and TRBJ2-7, with TRBD2 matching over 9 bases. From germline, CDR1 is MNHEY and CDR2 SVGAGI. After removal of 8 bases from V and 2 bases from J, the junction contained 7 bases not matched to a gene. The CDR3 has 14 amino acids. The CDR3 sequence: CASRLTSGPYEQYF. DNA for the CDR3: TGTGCCAGCCGCCTGACTAGCGGACCCTACGAGCAGTACTTC.

At least ten counts were recorded for this clone. The V and J genes are TRBV4-3 and TRBJ1-3, with D perhaps TRBD1 (6 bases). The CDR3 length is 16 residues. Trimming left V 0 bases short and J 4 bases short, with 13 bases between. Germline lookup yields CDR1 LGHNA and CDR2 YSLEER. This CDR3 is CASSQDGGGVGNTIYF. The DNA of the CDR3 is TGCGCCAGCAGCCAAGATGGGGGGGGCGTAGGAAACACCATATATTTT.

The chain couples TRBV9 to TRBJ2-1; perhaps TRBD2 as D (6 bases). Per the germline V gene, CDR1 is SGDLS and CDR2 is YYNGEE. Trimming shortened V by 0 bases and J by 4 bases, and 11 bases separated the two germline ends. The CDR3 has 15 amino acids. The CDR3 spells CASSVEGSGYNEQFF. The CDR3 region has the DNA TGTGCCAGCAGCGTAGAGGGTAGCGGATACAATGAGCAGTTCTTC. The variable domain in full, completed from reference TRBV9 and TRBJ2-1, reads DSGVTQTPKHLITATGQRVTLRCSPRSGDLSVYWYQQSLDQGLQFLIQYYNGEERAKGNILERFSAQQFPDLHSELNLSSLELGDSALYFCASSVEGSGYNEQFFGPGTRLTVL.

The DNA of the CDR3 is TGTGCCAGCAGCACCCGGGCCCCGGTCCTCTCGACAGGGTCCTACGAGCAGTACTTC. Encoded protein: CASSTRAPVLSTGSYEQYF. The gene calls are TRBV28 and TRBJ2-7; 7 bases are a match to TRBD1. V shed 6 bases, J shed 1 base, and the junction held 21 bases outside the gene matches. CDR1 is MDHEN, CDR2 SYDVKM, per germline. The CDR3 has 19 residues.

The J gene is TRBJ1-2, the V gene TRBV7-2; D is perhaps TRBD1 (6 bases). This CDR3 has 14 residues. Germline values: CDR1 SGHTA, CDR2 FQGNSA. V shed 0 bases and J shed 7 bases, with 12 bases lying between them. CDR3 nucleotides: TGTGCCAGCAGCTTAGCGAGGGCAGGGGCTGGCTACACCTTC. Translation gives CASSLARAGAGYTF.

V usage is TRBV6-6 and J usage is TRBJ1-1; D gene uncertain. CDR3 length: 15 amino acids. Germline V gives CDR1 MNHNY, CDR2 SVGAGI (reference sequence). With 5 bases removed from V and 3 bases from J, the gap between germline ends came to 16 bases. The CDR3 loop is CASSPELETYTEAFF. The CDR3 coding sequence is TGTGCCAGCAGTCCCGAATTGGAGACCTACACTGAAGCTTTCTTT.

The V gene is TRBV6-5, the J gene TRBJ1-5, with D maybe TRBD1 (6 bases). The V end was cut by 9 bases, the J end by 0 bases, with 15 bases between. This CDR3 spans 15 amino acids. Looked up from germline, CDR1 is MNHEY and CDR2 is SVGAGI. CDR3 bases: TGTGCCAGAAGACAGGAGAGCTATAGCAATCAGCCCCAGCATTTT. Encoded protein: CARRQESYSNQPQHF.

The CDR3 is CASKDLSGPSYEQYF. CDR3 bases: TGTGCCAGCAAGGATCTAAGCGGTCCCTCCTACGAGCAGTACTTC. The rearrangement joins TRBV19 to TRBJ2-7; D is possibly TRBD2 (5 bases). This CDR3 contains 15 residues. V was pared by 9 bases and J by 0 bases, with 18 bases between. The germline V gene has CDR1 LNHDA and CDR2 SQIVND (reference sequence). Combining the CDR3 with reference TRBV19 and TRBJ2-7 gives the whole variable domain DGGITQSPKYLFRKEGQNVTLSCEQNLNHDAMYWYRQDPGQGLRLIYYSQIVNDFQKGDIAEGYSVSREKKESFPLTVTSAQKNPTAFYLCASKDLSGPSYEQYFGPGTRLTVT.

This clone was seen just once. The V and J genes are TRBV5-1 and TRBJ2-7; tentatively, D is TRBD1 (6 bases). The germline V gene has CDR1 SGHRS and CDR2 YFSETQ. V gave up 5 bases and J gave up 3 bases, with 9 bases separating them. CDR3 length equals 12 residues. The CDR3 loop is CASRLDSYEQYF. In DNA form, the CDR3 reads TGCGCCAGCAGACTGGACAGCTACGAGCAGTACTTC.

J is TRBJ2-1 and V is TRBV24-1; 12 bases align to TRBD2. The V gene end was trimmed by 3 bases and the J gene end by 8 bases; junction bases not matched to a gene: 7. Per the germline V gene, CDR1 is KGHDR and CDR2 is SFDVKD. CDR3 length equals 16 residues. The CDR3 DNA follows: TGTGCCACCAGTGATCCTAGCGGGAGGGCCGGCGATGAGCAGTTCTTC. Its translation is CATSDPSGRAGDEQFF.

The V and J genes are TRBV5-4 and TRBJ2-7; 8 nucleotides align to TRBD1. The CDR3 spans 14 residues. Germline CDR1 is SGHNT and CDR2 is YYREEE (reference sequence). V dropped 0 bases and J dropped 3; count of bases not matched to a gene: 2. CDR3 in amino acids: CASSLGGQDYEQYF. In nucleotides, the CDR3 is TGTGCCAGCAGCTTGGGGGGACAGGACTACGAGCAGTACTTC.

This clone was detected a few times. The chain couples TRBV28 to TRBJ2-7; the D gene is possibly TRBD1 (6 bases). Trimming took 7 bases from V and 2 from J, leaving 15 bases between them. Germline CDR1 MDHEN, CDR2 SYDVKM. This CDR3 contains 14 residues. This chain's CDR3 is CASMGRQVTYEQYF. The DNA of the CDR3 is TGTGCCAGCATGGGCCGACAGGTAACCTACGAGCAGTACTTC.

To note about this clone: Its ends do not fully match the called genes, so a read error is possible. V usage is TRBV5-6 and J usage is TRBJ1-3; D is ambiguous. Germline V gives CDR1 SGHDT, CDR2 YYEEEE. The CDR3 totals 15 residues. This CDR3 is CASSLGADSGNTIYF. The CDR3 DNA reads TGTGCCAGCAGTTTGGGAGCCGACTCTGGAAACACCATATATTTT.

The V gene is TRBV3-1 (or the pseudogene TRBV3-2), the J gene TRBJ1-2; D unresolved. The CDR3 is made up of 16 amino acids. Germline assignment: CDR1 LGHDT and CDR2 YNNKEL (reference sequence). Trimming stripped 0 bases from V and 5 bases from J, with 16 bases between. The CDR3: CASSQEGGWRPYGYTF. For the CDR3, the DNA is TGTGCCAGCAGCCAAGAAGGCGGGTGGCGGCCGTATGGCTACACCTTC.

The chain recombines TRBV7-8 with TRBJ2-2; 9 bases agree with TRBD2. V was pared by 5 bases and J by 1 base, with 8 bases of the junction left unmatched. The CDR3 contains 17 residues. The V gene's germline CDR1 is SGHVS and CDR2 FQNEAQ. The CDR3 DNA reads TGTGCCAGCAGCCCCTTTGCGGGAGGGATGAACACCGGGGAGCTGTTTTTT. Its translation: CASSPFAGGMNTGELFF. The entire variable domain, with the rest obtained from reference TRBV7-8 and TRBJ2-2, is as follows: GAGVSQSPRYKVAKRGQDVALRCDPISGHVSLFWYQQALGQGPEFLTYFQNEAQLDKSGLPSDRFFAERPEGSVSTLKIQRTQQEDSAVYLCASSPFAGGMNTGELFFGEGSRLTVL.

The chain joins TRBV4-1 to TRBJ2-7; D may be TRBD2 (6 bases). The V end lost 4 bases, the J end lost 4 bases, and 11 bases lay between the germline ends. Germline V gene data show CDR1 as MGHRA and CDR2 as YSYEKL. The CDR3 loop spans 13 amino acids. CDR3 sequence (DNA): TGCGCCAGCAGCCGCCTGGGGGGTTACGAGCAGTACTTC. Protein: CASSRLGGYEQYF.

V is TRBV10-1 and J is TRBJ1-5; 10 nucleotides align to TRBD1. The CDR3 is 15 residues long. The junction had 7 bases not matched to a gene; V was cut back by 6 bases and J by 5 bases. In germline, CDR1 is WNHNN, CDR2 SYGVQD (reference sequence). The CDR3 DNA sequence: TGCGCCAGCAGGGCCGGGACAGGGGAGGATCAGCCCCAGCATTTT. Amino acids: CASRAGTGEDQPQHF.